Sequencing of this T cell receptor (beta chain) was carried out in a study of shared clonotypes between healthy human individuals. Turning to the study itself: The composition of the donors was a couple of women and a few men aged 18 to 49.

Measured with immunoSEQ multiplex PCR; TCRdb has only the in-frame clones, and not every one. The sample records about 2.4 million clones, roughly nine tenths being singletons. Regarding the study as a whole: Despite large depth, sorted-subset datasets appeared incompletely sequenced. Clonotypes shared by all four donors outscored non-shared clonotypes in generation probability.

V lost 0 bases to trimming and J lost 0 bases, with 14 bases between them. The CDR3 is 18 amino acids. Germline-derived CDR1 and CDR2 are LNHNV and YYDKDF (reference sequence). Details on this clone: The target antigen is unknown.

The J gene is TRBJ1-4, the V gene TRBV15; D is possibly TRBD1 (6 bases). The sequenced material came from naive CD4+ T cells sorted from blood. Subset here: CD45RA+ positively selected. This sequence originates from a man between 18 and 35 years old in good health. The CDR3 region is CATSREDSLLATNEKLFF. In nucleotides, the CDR3 is TGTGCCACCAGCAGAGAGGACAGCCTTCTTGCAACTAATGAAAAACTGTTTTTT.